This T cell receptor beta chain stems from a study of response to subunit inactivated influenza vaccine. Overall study findings and caveats: New T cells are recruited in small numbers by each seasonal influenza vaccination, according to the authors' suggestion.

V dropped 5 bases and J dropped 2 bases, with 11 bases sitting between them. CDR1 and CDR2 from the germline V gene are LNHNV and YYDKDF (reference sequence). CDR3 length equals 14 residues. Each CDR3 protein is one row after TCRdb ran MiXCR on the RT-PCR reads. The table shows under 200,000 distinct CDR3 sequences, with approximately 10% occurring only once. At least ten counts were recorded for this clonotype. Its specificity is not known. V is TRBV15 and J is TRBJ2-3; D ambiguous. This TCR was sampled from a man in his forties or fifties who received an inactivated influenza vaccine. Sample: non-naive T cells sorted from PBMCs, taken roughly 48 days after vaccination. Here the CDR3 DNA reads TGTGCCACCAGCCCTTCCACCTACACAGATACGCAGTATTTT. It specifies CATSPSTYTDTQYF.